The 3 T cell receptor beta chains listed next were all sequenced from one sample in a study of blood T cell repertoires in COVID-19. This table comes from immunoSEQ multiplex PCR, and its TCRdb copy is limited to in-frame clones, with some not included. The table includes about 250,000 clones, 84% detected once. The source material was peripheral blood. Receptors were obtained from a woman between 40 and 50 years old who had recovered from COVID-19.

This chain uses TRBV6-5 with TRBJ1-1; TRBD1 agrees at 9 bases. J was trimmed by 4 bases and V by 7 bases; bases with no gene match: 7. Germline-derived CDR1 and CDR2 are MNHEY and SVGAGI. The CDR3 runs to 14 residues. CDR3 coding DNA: TGTGCCAGCACCCCGGGACAGGGAAGCACTGAAGCTTTCTTT. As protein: CASTPGQGSTEAFF.

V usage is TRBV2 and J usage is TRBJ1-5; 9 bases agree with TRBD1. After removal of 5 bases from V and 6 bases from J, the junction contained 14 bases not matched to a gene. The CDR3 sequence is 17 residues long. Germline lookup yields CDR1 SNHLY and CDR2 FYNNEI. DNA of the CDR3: TGTGCCAGCAGTAGACAGGGGGACAGGGAATGGATTCAGCCCCAGCATTTT. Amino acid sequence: CASSRQGDREWIQPQHF.

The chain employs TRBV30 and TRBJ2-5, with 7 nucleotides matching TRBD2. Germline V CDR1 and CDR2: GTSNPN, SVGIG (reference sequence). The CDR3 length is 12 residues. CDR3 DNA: TGTGCGGGGGGGGTTGCGCAAGAGACCCAGTACTTC. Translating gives CAGGVAQETQYF.